This T cell receptor (beta chain) was obtained from a study of follicular helper T cells after annual influenza vaccination. Stated time point: 2015-2016 season, 7 days after influenza vaccination. A note on this clone: Its antigen is currently unknown. One end of the junction fails to match germline, which may point to a read error.

General study points: Most later recoveries of Day 7 ICOS+CD38+ clones were ICOS-CD38- cTfh.

The CDR3 is 12 residues long. CDR1 is SGHTS, CDR2 YDEGEE, per germline. Repertoires were generated with immunoSEQ multiplex PCR, while TCRdb's copy carries only in-frame clones and drops some. Of approximately 1,300 clones listed, 65% to 75% were seen once; the top ten hold around 10%. The source was CXCR5+ CD38+ circulating T follicular helper cells from blood, collected 7 days after influenza vaccination. The sample's subset: circulating Tfh, non-naive CD4+CXCR5+PD-1+ (ICOS+CD38+ or ICOS-CD38-). The receptor was isolated from an adult who received the influenza vaccine. The chain recombines TRBV5-8 with TRBJ1-5; D call uncertain. DNA of the CDR3: TGTGCCAGCACCTTGGATCGTCAGCCCCAGCATTTT. Protein sequence: CASTLDRQPQHF. Together with reference TRBV5-8 and TRBJ1-5, the CDR3 gives the full variable domain: EAGVTQSPTHLIKTRGQQATLRCSPISGHTSVYWYQQALGLGLQFLLWYDEGEERNRGNFPPRFSGRQFPNYSSELNVNALELEDSALYLCASTLDRQPQHFGDGTRLSIL.